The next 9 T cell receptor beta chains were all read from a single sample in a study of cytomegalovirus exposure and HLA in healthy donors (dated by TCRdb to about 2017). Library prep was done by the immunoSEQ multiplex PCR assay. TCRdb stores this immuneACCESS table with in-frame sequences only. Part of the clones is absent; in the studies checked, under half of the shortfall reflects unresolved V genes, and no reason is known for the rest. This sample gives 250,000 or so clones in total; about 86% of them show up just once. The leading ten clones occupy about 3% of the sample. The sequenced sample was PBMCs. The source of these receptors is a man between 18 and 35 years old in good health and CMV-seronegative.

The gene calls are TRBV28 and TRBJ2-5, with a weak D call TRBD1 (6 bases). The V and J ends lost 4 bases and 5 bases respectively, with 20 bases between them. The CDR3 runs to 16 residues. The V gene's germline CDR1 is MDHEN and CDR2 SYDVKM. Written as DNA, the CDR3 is TGTGCCAGCAGTTCGACCTCACAGGGAACAAGGGAGACCCAGTACTTC. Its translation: CASSSTSQGTRETQYF. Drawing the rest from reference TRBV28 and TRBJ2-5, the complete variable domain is DVKVTQSSRYLVKRTGEKVFLECVQDMDHENMFWYRQDPGLGLRLIYFSYDVKMKEKGDIPEGYSVSREKKERFSLILESASTNQTSMYLCASSSTSQGTRETQYFGPGTRLLVL.

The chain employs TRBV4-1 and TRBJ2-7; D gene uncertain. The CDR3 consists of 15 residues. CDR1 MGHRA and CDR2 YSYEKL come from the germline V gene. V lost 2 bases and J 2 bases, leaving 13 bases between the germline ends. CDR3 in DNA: TGCGCCAGCAGCCAATCTATAGATACCCCCTACGAGCAGTACTTC. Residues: CASSQSIDTPYEQYF.

CDR3 protein: CASNRRTNNSPLHF. As DNA, the CDR3 is TGTGCCAGCAACCGACGGACTAATAATTCACCCCTCCACTTT. The chain joins TRBV5-6 to TRBJ1-6; unclear D gene. The V end was cut by 6 bases, the J end by 5 bases, with 12 bases between. The CDR3 runs to 14 residues. Germline V gene sequence: CDR1 SGHDT, CDR2 YYEEEE.

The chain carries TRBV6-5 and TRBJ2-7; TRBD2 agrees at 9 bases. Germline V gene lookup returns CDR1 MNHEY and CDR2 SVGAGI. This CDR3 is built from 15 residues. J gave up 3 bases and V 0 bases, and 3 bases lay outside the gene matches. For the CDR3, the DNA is TGTGCCAGCAGTTACTCGAGCGGGAGGTACTACGAGCAGTACTTC. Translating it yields CASSYSSGRYYEQYF.

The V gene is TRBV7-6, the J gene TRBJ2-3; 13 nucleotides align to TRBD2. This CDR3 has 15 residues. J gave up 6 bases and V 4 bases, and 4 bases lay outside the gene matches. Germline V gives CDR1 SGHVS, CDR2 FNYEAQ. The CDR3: CASSSLAGGPDTQYF. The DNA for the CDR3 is TGTGCCAGCAGCTCACTAGCGGGAGGGCCGGATACGCAGTATTTT.

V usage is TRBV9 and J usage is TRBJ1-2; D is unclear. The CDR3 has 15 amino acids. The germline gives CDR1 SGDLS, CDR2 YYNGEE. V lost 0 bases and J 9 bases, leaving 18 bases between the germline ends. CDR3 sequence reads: CASSVAECFFFCYTF. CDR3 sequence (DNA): TGTGCCAGCAGCGTAGCTGAGTGCTTTTTCTTCTGCTACACCTTC.

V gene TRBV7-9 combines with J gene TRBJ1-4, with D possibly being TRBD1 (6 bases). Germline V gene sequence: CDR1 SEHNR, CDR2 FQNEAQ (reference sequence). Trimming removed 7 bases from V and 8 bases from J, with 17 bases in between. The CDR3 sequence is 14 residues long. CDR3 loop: CASTNQGSREKLFF. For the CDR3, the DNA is TGTGCCAGCACCAATCAGGGGTCAAGAGAAAAACTGTTTTTT.

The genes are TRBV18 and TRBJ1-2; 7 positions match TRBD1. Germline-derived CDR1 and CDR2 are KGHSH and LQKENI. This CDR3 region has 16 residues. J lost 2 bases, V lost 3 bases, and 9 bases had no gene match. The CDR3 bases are TGTGCCAGCTCACCGGCCCCGGGACAGCCAAACTATGGCTACACCTTC. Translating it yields CASSPAPGQPNYGYTF.

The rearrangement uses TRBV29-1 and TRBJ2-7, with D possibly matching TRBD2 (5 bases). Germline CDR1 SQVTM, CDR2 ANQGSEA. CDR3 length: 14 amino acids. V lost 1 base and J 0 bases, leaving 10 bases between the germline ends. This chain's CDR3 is CSVEGSGSSYEQYF. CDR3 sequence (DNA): TGCAGCGTTGAAGGCAGCGGTAGCTCCTACGAGCAGTACTTC.